This TCR beta chain was identified in a study of cytotoxic CD8 clonotypes in ibrutinib-treated CLL. On the study more broadly: Sample averages reached 255,043 productive templates and some 94,000 productive rearrangements.

The data were produced by immunoSEQ multiplex PCR, yet TCRdb's version contains in-frame clones alone and is incomplete. The sample contains approximately 130,000 clones, around 80% of which appear only once. In the case of this clone: Its matching antigen is unknown.

Study results and caveats: Treatment left the uncommon public clonotypes either contracted or stable in frequency.

There are 13 residues in the CDR3. The V end lost 4 bases, the J end lost 0 bases, and 6 bases lay between the germline ends. Per germline, CDR1 SNHLY and CDR2 FYNNEI. Specimen: PBMCs, collected after 24 months of ibrutinib treatment. The sequence derives from a human donor with chronic lymphocytic leukemia. The chain has TRBV2 and TRBJ1-2; D not resolved. CDR3: CASSAVPNYGYTF. The DNA for the CDR3 is TGTGCCAGCAGTGCCGTCCCTAACTATGGCTACACCTTC.